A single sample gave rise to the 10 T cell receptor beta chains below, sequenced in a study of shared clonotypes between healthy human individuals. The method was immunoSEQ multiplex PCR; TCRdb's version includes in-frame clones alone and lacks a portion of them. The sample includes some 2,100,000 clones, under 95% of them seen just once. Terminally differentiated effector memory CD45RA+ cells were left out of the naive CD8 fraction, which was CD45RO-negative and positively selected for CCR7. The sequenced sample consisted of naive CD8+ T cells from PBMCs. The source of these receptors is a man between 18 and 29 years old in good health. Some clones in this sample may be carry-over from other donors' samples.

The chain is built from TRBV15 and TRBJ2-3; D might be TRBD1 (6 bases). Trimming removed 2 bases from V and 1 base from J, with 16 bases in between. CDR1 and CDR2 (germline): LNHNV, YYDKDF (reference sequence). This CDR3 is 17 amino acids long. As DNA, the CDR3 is TGTGCCACCAGCAGAACCCGGTTACAGGGTCGCACAGATACGCAGTATTTT. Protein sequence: CATSRTRLQGRTDTQYF.

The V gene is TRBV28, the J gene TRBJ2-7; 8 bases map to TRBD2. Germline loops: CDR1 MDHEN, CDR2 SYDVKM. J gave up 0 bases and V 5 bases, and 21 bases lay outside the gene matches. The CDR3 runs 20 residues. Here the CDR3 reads CASSTYYLAGGTPLSYEQYF. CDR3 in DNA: TGTGCCAGCAGTACTTACTACCTGGCGGGAGGAACCCCCCTCTCCTACGAGCAGTACTTC.

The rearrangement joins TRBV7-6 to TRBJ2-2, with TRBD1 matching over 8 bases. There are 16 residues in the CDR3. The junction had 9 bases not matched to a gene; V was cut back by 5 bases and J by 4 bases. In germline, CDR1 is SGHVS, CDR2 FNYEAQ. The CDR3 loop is CASSPRTGLGTGELFF. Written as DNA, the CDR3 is TGTGCCAGCAGCCCGAGGACAGGGTTGGGCACCGGGGAGCTGTTTTTT.

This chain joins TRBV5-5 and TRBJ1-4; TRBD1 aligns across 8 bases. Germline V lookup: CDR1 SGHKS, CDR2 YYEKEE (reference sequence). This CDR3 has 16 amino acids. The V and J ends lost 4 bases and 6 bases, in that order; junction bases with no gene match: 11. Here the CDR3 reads CASSLGDRRGYEKLFF. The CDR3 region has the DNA TGTGCCAGCAGCCTGGGGGACAGGCGAGGGTATGAAAAACTGTTTTTT.

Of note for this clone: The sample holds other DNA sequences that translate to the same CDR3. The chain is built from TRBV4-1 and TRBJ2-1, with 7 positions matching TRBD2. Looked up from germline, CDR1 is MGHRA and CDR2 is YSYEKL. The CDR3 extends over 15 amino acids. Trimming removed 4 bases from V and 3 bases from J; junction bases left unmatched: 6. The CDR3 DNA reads TGCGCCAGCAGCCGAGCTAGCGGCCTCTACAATGAGCAGTTCTTC. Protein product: CASSRASGLYNEQFF.

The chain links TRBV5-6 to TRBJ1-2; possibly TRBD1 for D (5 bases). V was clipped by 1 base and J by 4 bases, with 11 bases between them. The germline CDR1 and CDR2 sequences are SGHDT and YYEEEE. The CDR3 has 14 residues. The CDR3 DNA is TGTGCCAGCAGCTTGAGCAGGGTTGTCTATGGCTACACCTTC. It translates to CASSLSRVVYGYTF.

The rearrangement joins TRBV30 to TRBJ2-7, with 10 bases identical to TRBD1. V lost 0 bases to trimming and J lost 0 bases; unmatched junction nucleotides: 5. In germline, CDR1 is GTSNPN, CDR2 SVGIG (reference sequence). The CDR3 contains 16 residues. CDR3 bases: TGTGCCTGGAGTGTACGGGGGGACAGGGGCTCCTACGAGCAGTACTTC. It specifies CAWSVRGDRGSYEQYF.

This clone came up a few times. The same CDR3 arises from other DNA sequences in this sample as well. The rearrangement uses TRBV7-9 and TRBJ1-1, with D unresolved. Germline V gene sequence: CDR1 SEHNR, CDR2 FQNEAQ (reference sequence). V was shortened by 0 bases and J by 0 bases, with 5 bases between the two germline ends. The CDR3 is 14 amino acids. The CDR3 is CASSLAGLNTEAFF. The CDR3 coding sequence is TGTGCCAGCAGCTTAGCGGGTTTGAACACTGAAGCTTTCTTT.

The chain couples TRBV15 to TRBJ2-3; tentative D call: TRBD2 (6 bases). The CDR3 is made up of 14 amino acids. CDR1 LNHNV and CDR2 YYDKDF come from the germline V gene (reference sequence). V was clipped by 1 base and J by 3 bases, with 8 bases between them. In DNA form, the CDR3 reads TGTGCCACCAGCAGAGCCGGGACTACAGATACGCAGTATTTT. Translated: CATSRAGTTDTQYF.

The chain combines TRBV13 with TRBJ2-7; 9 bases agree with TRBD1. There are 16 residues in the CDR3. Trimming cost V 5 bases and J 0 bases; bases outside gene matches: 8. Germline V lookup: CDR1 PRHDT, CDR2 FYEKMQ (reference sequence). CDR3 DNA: TGTGCCAGCAGCGCCGGACAGGGGACCCCCTCCTACGAGCAGTACTTC. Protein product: CASSAGQGTPSYEQYF.